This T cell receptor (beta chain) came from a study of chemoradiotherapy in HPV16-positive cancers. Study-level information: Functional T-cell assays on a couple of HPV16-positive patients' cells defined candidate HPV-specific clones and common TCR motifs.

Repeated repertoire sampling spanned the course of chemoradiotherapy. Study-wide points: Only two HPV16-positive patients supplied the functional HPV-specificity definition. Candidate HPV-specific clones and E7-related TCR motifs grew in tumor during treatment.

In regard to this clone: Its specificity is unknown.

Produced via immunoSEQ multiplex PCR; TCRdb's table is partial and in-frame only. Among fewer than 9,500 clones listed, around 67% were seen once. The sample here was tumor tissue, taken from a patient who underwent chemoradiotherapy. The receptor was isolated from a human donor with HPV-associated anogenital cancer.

The CDR3 nucleotides are TGTGCCAGCAAGAAGAACTCGGACAGTAATCAGCCCCAGCATTTT. Protein sequence: CASKKNSDSNQPQHF. This chain links TRBV6-5 with TRBJ1-5, with D possibly being TRBD1 (6 bases). The CDR3 totals 15 residues. V was shortened by 7 bases and J by 4 bases, with 17 bases between the two germline ends. The V gene's germline CDR1 is MNHEY and CDR2 SVGAGI.